The present TCR beta chain was sequenced within a study of Graves' ophthalmopathy and Graves' hyperthyroidism. Notes on the study in general: In blood, most expanded thyroid clonotypes above 0.001 frequency were also detected.

Remarks on this clonotype: Its target is unknown.

Amplified TCR beta CDR3 regions were obtained using RNA transcripts as template. After a first-round RT-PCR with HTBI primers, a second-round multiplex PCR was run. TCRdb called the multiplex PCR reads again in MiXCR, with one record for every CDR3 protein. The repertoire holds around 520,000 distinct CDR3 sequences, with 39% as singletons. The ends were cut back, 5 bases at V and 0 bases at J, with 16 bases in the middle. The V gene's germline CDR1 is LNHDA and CDR2 SQIVND (reference sequence). The CDR3 is made up of 17 amino acids. The sequencing input was peripheral blood or thyroid tissue (not recorded which). This receptor was obtained from an adult man with Graves' hyperthyroidism. The chain combines TRBV19 with TRBJ2-2, with D possibly matching TRBD1 (6 bases). DNA of the CDR3: TGTGCCAGTAGTGACCCCGGGACACAAACGAACACCGGGGAGCTGTTTTTT. This codes for CASSDPGTQTNTGELFF.